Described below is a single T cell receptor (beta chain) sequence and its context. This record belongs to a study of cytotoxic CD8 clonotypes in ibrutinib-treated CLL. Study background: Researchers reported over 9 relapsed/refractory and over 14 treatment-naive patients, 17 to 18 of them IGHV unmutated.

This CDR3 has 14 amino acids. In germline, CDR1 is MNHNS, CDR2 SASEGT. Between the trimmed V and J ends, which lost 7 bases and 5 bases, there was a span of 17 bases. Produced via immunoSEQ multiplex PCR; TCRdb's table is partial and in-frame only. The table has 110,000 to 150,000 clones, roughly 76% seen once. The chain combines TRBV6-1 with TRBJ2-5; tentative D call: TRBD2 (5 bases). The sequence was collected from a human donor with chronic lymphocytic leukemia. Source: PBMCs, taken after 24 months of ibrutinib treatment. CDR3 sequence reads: CASIGLPNGETQYF. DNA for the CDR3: TGTGCCAGCATAGGACTCCCGAATGGGGAGACCCAGTACTTC.